The 14 T cell receptor beta chains in this list originate from one sample, sequenced in a study of beta chain features in type 1 diabetes (dated by TCRdb to about 2018). The method was the immunoSEQ multiplex PCR assay. The entire isolated RNA was reverse transcribed using the High Capacity cDNA Reverse Transcription Kit, and thus expressed TCRB transcripts were sequenced. TCRdb mirrors the immuneACCESS table, restricted to in-frame sequences. Some clones are absent from its copies; in checked studies, under half trace to an unresolved V gene, and the reason for the others is unknown. The sample table contains roughly 350,000 clones; only one count was recorded for approximately 10% of them. The ten largest clones represent just over 0.015% of the sample. Material for sequencing was naive CD4+ T cells from blood. Read against the paper, the sample's cell subset or site label means: true naive CD4+ T cells. These receptors were obtained from a woman in her twenties or thirties in good health.

The chain employs TRBV11-2 and TRBJ2-2; 8 bases agree with TRBD1. The CDR3 extends over 17 amino acids. Unmatched junction bases numbered 11, after V lost 6 bases and J lost 2 bases. From germline, CDR1 is SGHAT and CDR2 FQNNGV. The CDR3 loop is CASRKDRARVNTGELFF. CDR3 coding DNA: TGTGCCAGCAGGAAGGACAGGGCGAGAGTCAACACCGGGGAGCTGTTTTTT.

The chain uses TRBV7-2 and TRBJ2-7; D possibly corresponds to TRBD1 (6 bases). Trimming left V 1 base short and J 3 bases short, with 10 bases between. The CDR3 contains 14 residues. In germline, CDR1 is SGHTA, CDR2 FQGNSA. CDR3: CASSLEDSVYEQYF. The DNA of the CDR3 is TGTGCCAGCAGCTTAGAGGACAGCGTCTACGAGCAGTACTTC.

As regards this clone: Germline and junction disagree at one end, which may indicate a read error. The gene calls are TRBV9 and TRBJ2-1; D might be TRBD2 (6 bases). The germline V gene encodes CDR1 SGDLS and CDR2 YYNGEE. The CDR3 has 15 amino acids. The CDR3 nucleotides are TGTGCCAGCAACGTAGGGCTAGCGAGCTACAATGAGCAGTTCTTC. As protein: CASNVGLASYNEQFF.

This clone has a handful of counts. The chain uses TRBV7-9 and TRBJ2-1, with 12 bases fitting TRBD2. Germline lookup yields CDR1 SEHNR and CDR2 FQNEAQ (reference sequence). The CDR3 consists of 17 residues. After removal of 5 bases from V and 3 bases from J, the junction contained 8 bases not matched to a gene. The CDR3 DNA is TGTGCCAGCAGCCCCCGACTAGCGGGAGTGAACTACAATGAGCAGTTCTTC. This codes for CASSPRLAGVNYNEQFF.

The CDR3 DNA follows: TGTGCCTGGAGTGTACCCGGGACTAGCGGGAGTGAGAAGCAGTTCTTC. Translated, it gives CAWSVPGTSGSEKQFF. The chain combines TRBV30 with TRBJ2-1; 14 bases agree with TRBD2. The CDR3 covers 16 residues. The germline V gene encodes CDR1 GTSNPN and CDR2 SVGIG (reference sequence). J gave up 11 bases and V 0 bases, and 9 bases lay outside the gene matches.

This clone was seen more than once but under ten times. This chain connects TRBV10-3 to TRBJ1-4, with 9 bases matching TRBD1. The CDR3 has 16 residues. Germline V gene sequence: CDR1 ENHRY, CDR2 SYGVKD. Trimming removed 3 bases from V and 8 bases from J; junction bases left unmatched: 10. The CDR3 spells CAISDSPGQGGEKLFF. The CDR3 coding sequence is TGTGCCATCAGTGATAGTCCGGGACAGGGAGGCGAAAAACTGTTTTTT.

This clone has more than one count but fewer than ten. The chain has TRBV9 and TRBJ2-7, with 14 positions matching TRBD2. V trimming: 2 bases; J trimming: 5 bases; junction bases outside the gene matches: 3. The CDR3 spans 15 residues. The V gene's germline CDR1 is SGDLS and CDR2 YYNGEE. The CDR3 bases are TGTGCCAGCAGCGTCGGGACTAGCGGGAGCAACGAGCAGTACTTC. Residues: CASSVGTSGSNEQYF.

The rearrangement uses TRBV29-1 and TRBJ1-2; tentatively, D is TRBD1 (6 bases). Germline V gives CDR1 SQVTM, CDR2 ANQGSEA. The V and J ends lost 3 bases and 8 bases respectively, with 16 bases between them. The CDR3 totals 13 residues. CDR3 coding DNA: TGCAGCGTTGATACAGGGAAATTGGGCGGCTACACCTTC. It specifies CSVDTGKLGGYTF.

The chain carries TRBV5-4 and TRBJ2-7, with D maybe TRBD1 (5 bases). With 1 base removed from V and 6 bases from J, the gap between germline ends came to 17 bases. The germline V gene encodes CDR1 SGHNT and CDR2 YYREEE (reference sequence). This CDR3 has 15 residues. The CDR3 protein is CASSLIDSPTGEQYF. CDR3 nucleotide sequence: TGTGCCAGCAGCTTGATAGACAGTCCTACCGGCGAGCAGTACTTC.

This chain uses TRBV18 with TRBJ2-1; 10 bases map to TRBD2. The CDR3 loop spans 17 amino acids. CDR1 is KGHSH, CDR2 LQKENI, per germline. Trimming removed 0 bases from V and 5 bases from J; junction bases left unmatched: 7. DNA for the CDR3: TGTGCCAGCTCACCACCTTTTGGGACTAGCGAGGACAATGAGCAGTTCTTC. Residues: CASSPPFGTSEDNEQFF.

There are a few counts of this clone. This chain connects TRBV29-1 to TRBJ1-5, with 9 bases lining up with TRBD1. V was pared by 4 bases and J by 5 bases, with 6 bases of the junction left unmatched. The germline gives CDR1 SQVTM, CDR2 ANQGSEA. CDR3 length equals 14 residues. CDR3 DNA: TGCAGCGTTGGGGGCGGGACAGGGTATCAGCCCCAGCATTTT. This translates into CSVGGGTGYQPQHF.

J is TRBJ2-1 and V is TRBV7-2; 10 bases map to TRBD2. Germline CDR1 and CDR2: SGHTA and FQGNSA. This CDR3 is 16 amino acids long. J gave up 5 bases and V 5 bases, and 9 bases lay outside the gene matches. Written as DNA, the CDR3 is TGTGCCAGCAGCACCCCCCCACTAGCGGGAAACAATGAGCAGTTCTTC. Translated: CASSTPPLAGNNEQFF.

The sample holds a few counts of this clone. The CDR3 is CASSQSMLAGGGSYNEQFF. CDR3 in DNA: TGCGCCAGCAGTCAATCAATGCTAGCGGGAGGGGGCTCCTACAATGAGCAGTTCTTC. V is TRBV23-1 and J is TRBJ2-1, with 12 positions matching TRBD2. TRBV23-1 is sorted into the ORF group, with uncertain function. Trimming took 0 bases from V and 0 from J; bases not matched to a gene: 6. The CDR3 is 19 residues long.

This clone is a singleton in its sample. The genes are TRBV28 and TRBJ2-5; 8 bases fit TRBD1. Germline V gene lookup returns CDR1 MDHEN and CDR2 SYDVKM. The CDR3 loop spans 15 amino acids. The ends lost 3 bases at V and 2 bases at J; junction bases unmatched: 5. The CDR3 DNA reads as TGTGCCAGCAGTTTGTGGACAGGGAGGCAAGAGACCCAGTACTTC. Protein product: CASSLWTGRQETQYF.